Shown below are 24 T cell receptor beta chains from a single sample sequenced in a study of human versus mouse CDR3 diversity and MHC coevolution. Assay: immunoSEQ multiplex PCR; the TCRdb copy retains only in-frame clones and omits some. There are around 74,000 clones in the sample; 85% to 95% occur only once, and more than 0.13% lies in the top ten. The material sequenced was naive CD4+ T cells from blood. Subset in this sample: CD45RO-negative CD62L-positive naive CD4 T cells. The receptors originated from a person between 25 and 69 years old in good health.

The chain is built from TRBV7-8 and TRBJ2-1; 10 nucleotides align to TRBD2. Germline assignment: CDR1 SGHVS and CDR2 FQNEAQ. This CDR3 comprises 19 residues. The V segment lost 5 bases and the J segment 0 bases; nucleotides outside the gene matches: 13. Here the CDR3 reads CASSHGERGGAGSYNEQFF. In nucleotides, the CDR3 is TGTGCCAGCAGCCACGGAGAGCGGGGGGGGGCTGGCTCCTACAATGAGCAGTTCTTC.

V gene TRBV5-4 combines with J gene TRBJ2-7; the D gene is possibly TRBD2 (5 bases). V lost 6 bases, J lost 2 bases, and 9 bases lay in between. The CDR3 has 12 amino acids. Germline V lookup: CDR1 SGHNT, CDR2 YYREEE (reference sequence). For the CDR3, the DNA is TGTGCCAGCACGAGGGATCCCTACGAGCAGTACTTC. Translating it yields CASTRDPYEQYF.

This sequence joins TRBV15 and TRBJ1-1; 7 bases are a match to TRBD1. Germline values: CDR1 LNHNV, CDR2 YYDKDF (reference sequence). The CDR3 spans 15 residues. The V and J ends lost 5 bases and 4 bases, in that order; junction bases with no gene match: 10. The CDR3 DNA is TGTGCCACCAGCGGCTTACAGGGGCTGGGCACTGAAGCTTTCTTT. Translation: CATSGLQGLGTEAFF.

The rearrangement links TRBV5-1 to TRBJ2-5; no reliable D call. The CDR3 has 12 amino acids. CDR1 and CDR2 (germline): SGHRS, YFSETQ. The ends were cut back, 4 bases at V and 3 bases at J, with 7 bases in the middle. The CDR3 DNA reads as TGCGCCAGCAGCCCCAACAAAGAGACCCAGTACTTC. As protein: CASSPNKETQYF.

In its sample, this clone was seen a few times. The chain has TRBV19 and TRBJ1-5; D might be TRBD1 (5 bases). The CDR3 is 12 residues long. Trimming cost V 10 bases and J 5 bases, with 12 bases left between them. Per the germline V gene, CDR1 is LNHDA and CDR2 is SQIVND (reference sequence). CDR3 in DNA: TGTGCCACCCAAGACAGTCATCAGCCCCAGCATTTT. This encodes CATQDSHQPQHF.

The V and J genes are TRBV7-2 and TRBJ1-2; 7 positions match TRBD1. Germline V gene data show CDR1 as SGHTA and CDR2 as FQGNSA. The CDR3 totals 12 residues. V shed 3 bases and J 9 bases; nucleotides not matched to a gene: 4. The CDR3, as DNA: TGTGCCAGCAGCTTGTACAGGGGAAGCTACACCTTC. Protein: CASSLYRGSYTF.

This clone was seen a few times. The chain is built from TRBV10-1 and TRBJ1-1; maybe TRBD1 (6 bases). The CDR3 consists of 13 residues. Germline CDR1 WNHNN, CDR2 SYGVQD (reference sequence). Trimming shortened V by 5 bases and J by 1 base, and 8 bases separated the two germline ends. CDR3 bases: TGCGCCAGCAGTAGGACAGCGAACACTGAAGCTTTCTTT. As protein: CASSRTANTEAFF.

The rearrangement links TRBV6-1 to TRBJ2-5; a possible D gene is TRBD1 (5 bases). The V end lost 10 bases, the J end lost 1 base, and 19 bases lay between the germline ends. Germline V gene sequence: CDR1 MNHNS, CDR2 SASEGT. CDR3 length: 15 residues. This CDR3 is CANSRQPFPQETQYF. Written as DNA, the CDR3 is TGTGCCAACTCGCGACAGCCCTTTCCCCAAGAGACCCAGTACTTC.

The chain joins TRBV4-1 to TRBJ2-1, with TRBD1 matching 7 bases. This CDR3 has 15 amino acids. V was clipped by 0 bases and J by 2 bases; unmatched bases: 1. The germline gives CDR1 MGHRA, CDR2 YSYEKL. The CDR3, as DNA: TGCGCCAGCAGCCAAGAAACAGGGGCCTACAATGAGCAGTTCTTC. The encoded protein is CASSQETGAYNEQFF.

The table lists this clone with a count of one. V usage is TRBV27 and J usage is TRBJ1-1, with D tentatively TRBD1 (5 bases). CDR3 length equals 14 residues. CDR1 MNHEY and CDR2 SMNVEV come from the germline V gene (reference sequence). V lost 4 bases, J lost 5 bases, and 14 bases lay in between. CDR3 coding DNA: TGTGCCAGCAGTTCGGGGGTGGGGTGGACTGAAGCTTTCTTT. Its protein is CASSSGVGWTEAFF.

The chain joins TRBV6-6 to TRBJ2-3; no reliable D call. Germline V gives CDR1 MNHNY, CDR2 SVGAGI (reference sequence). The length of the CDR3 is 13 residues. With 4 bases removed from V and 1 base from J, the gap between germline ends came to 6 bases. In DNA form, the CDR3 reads TGTGCCAGCAGTTTTCGGGGCACAGATACGCAGTATTTT. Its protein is CASSFRGTDTQYF.

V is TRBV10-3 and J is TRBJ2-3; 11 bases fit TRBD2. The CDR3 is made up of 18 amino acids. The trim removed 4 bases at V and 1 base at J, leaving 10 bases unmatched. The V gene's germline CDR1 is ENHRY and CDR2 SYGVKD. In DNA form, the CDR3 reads TGTGCCATCAGTGGTTTAGCGGGGGGGCCCTTGGGCACAGATACGCAGTATTTT. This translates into CAISGLAGGPLGTDTQYF.

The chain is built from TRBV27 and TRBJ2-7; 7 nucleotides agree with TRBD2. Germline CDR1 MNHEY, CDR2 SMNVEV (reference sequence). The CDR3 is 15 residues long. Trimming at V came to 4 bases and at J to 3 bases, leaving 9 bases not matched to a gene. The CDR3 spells CASSSPSGGSYEQYF. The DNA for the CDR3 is TGTGCCAGCAGTTCCCCCTCGGGGGGTAGCTACGAGCAGTACTTC.

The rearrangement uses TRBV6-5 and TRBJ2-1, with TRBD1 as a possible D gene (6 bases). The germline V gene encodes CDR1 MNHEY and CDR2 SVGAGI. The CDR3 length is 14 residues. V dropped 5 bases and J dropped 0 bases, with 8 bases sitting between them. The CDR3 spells CASSGQSSYNEQFF. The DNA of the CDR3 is TGTGCCAGCAGTGGACAGAGCTCCTACAATGAGCAGTTCTTC.

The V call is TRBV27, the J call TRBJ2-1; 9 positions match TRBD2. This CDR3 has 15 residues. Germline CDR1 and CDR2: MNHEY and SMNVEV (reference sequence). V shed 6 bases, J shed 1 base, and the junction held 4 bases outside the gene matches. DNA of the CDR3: TGTGCCAGCAGGATAACTAGCGGGTCCTACAATGAGCAGTTCTTC. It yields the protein CASRITSGSYNEQFF.

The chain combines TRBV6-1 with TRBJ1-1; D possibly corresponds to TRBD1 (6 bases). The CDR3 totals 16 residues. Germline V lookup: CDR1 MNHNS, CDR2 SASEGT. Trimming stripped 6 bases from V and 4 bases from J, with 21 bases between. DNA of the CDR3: TGTGCCAGCAGGGAACAAGGGTTCATAGGGGGCACTGAAGCTTTCTTT. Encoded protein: CASREQGFIGGTEAFF.

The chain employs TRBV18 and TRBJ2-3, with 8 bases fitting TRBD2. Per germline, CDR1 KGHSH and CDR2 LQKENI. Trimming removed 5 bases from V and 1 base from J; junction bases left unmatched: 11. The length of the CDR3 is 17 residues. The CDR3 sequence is CASSTKTFGGGTDTQYF. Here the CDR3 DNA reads TGTGCCAGCTCAACAAAGACTTTCGGGGGGGGCACAGATACGCAGTATTTT. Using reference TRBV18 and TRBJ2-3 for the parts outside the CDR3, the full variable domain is NAGVMQNPRHLVRRRGQEARLRCSPMKGHSHVYWYRQLPEEGLKFMVYLQKENIIDESGMPKERFSAEFPKEGPSILRIQQVVRGDSAAYFCASSTKTFGGGTDTQYFGPGTRLTVL.

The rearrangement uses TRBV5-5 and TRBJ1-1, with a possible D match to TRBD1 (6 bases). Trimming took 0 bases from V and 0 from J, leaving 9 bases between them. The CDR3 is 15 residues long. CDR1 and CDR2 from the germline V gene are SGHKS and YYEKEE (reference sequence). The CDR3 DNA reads TGTGCCAGCAGCTTGGGCGGACAGATGAACACTGAAGCTTTCTTT. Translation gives CASSLGGQMNTEAFF.

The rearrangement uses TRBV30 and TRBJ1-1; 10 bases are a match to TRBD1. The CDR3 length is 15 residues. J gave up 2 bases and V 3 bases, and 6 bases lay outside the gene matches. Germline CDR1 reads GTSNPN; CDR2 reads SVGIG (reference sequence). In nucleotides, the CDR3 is TGTGCCTGGAGCGACAGGGGGCGCCTTAACACTGAAGCTTTCTTT. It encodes CAWSDRGRLNTEAFF.

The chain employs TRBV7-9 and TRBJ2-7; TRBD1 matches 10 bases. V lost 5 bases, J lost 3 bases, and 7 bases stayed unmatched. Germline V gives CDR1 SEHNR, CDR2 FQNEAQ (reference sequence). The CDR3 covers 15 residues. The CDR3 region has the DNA TGTGCCAGCAGCGACCCCGGGACAGGGGTCTACGAGCAGTACTTC. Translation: CASSDPGTGVYEQYF.

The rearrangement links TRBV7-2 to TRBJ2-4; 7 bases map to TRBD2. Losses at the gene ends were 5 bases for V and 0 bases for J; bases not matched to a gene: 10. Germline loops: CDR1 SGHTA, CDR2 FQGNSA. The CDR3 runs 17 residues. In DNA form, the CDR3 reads TGTGCCAGCAGCCCCGAGGAAGCGGGGTTAGCCAAAAACATTCAGTACTTC. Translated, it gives CASSPEEAGLAKNIQYF.

As DNA, the CDR3 is TGCGCCAGCAGCCAAGATCCTGGGCCGACGCCCCATCAGCCCCAGCATTTT. As protein: CASSQDPGPTPHQPQHF. This chain uses TRBV4-1 with TRBJ1-5; no clear D. Germline V lookup: CDR1 MGHRA, CDR2 YSYEKL. V dropped 0 bases and J dropped 5 bases, with 17 bases sitting between them. The CDR3 is made up of 17 amino acids.

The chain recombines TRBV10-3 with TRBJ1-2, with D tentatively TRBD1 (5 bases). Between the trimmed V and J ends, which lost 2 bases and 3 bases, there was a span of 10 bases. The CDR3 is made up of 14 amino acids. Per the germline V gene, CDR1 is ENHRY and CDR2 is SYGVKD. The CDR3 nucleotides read TGTGCCATCAGTGAGAGGGGCTGGGACTATGGCTACACCTTC. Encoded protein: CAISERGWDYGYTF.

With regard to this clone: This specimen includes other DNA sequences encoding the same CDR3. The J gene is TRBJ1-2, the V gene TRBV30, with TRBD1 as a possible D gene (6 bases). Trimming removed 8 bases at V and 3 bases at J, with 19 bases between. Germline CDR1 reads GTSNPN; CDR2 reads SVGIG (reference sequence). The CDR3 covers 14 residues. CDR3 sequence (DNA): TGTGCCCTCGGGGGGGGCGGGGGCGACTATGGCTACACCTTC. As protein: CALGGGGGDYGYTF. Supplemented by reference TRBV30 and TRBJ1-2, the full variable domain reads SQTIHQWPATLVQPVGSPLSLECTVEGTSNPNLYWYRQAAGRGLQLLFYSVGIGQISSEVPQNLSASRPQDRQFILSSKKLLLSDSGFYLCALGGGGGDYGYTFGSGTRLTVV.